A few counts support the clone carrying this T cell receptor (beta chain). No antigen is known for it. This entry is derived from a study of CD8 T cells in ankylosing spondylitis. Findings and limits, study-wide: Previous work reported some of these motif variants in the synovial fluid and blood of reactive arthritis. Ankylosing spondylitis blood seemed to carry a telltale TCR beta motif made of several highly homologous variants.

The V gene lost 2 bases and the J gene lost 7 bases, with 6 bases spanning the gap. The CDR3 extends over 12 amino acids. The germline V gene encodes CDR1 WNHNN and CDR2 SYGVQD (reference sequence). Via MiXCR, TCRdb re-called the 5' RACE reads, giving one row per CDR3 protein. Of about 330,000 distinct CDR3 sequences listed, roughly 8% are singletons. Input material: blood, either unsorted or a sorted T cell fraction (not recorded which). The J gene is TRBJ2-1, the V gene TRBV10-1; D not resolved. This clonotype was obtained from a male donor with ankylosing spondylitis. CDR3: CASSEVGNEQFF. CDR3 in DNA: TGCGCCAGCAGTGAGGTCGGTAATGAGCAGTTCTTC.